This T cell receptor beta chain emerged from a study of cytomegalovirus exposure and HLA in healthy donors. About the study: A data release that came early held tens of millions of unique TCRs from HLA-typed donors. Study conclusions and caveats: As was reported, the classifier diagnosed cytomegalovirus status with high specificity and sensitivity. In a later analysis, DRB1 alleles had the most associated TCRs; HLA-C alleles the fewest.

PCR was performed using 60 Vbeta and 13 Jbeta primers. The protocol was immunoSEQ multiplex PCR, while the TCRdb copy is restricted to in-frame clones and leaves out a portion. The repertoire consists of around 130,000 clones, with around 84% occurring once and the leading ten covering approximately 2.5%. Germline CDR1 LNHDA, CDR2 SQIVND (reference sequence). The CDR3 runs to 15 residues. The germline V and J ends were trimmed by 6 bases and 2 bases, with 15 bases remaining between them. With respect to this clone: Its target is unknown.

The sequencing input was PBMCs. This chain uses TRBV19 with TRBJ2-3; possibly TRBD2 for D (6 bases). The TCR was taken from a man aged 45-60 years in good health and CMV-seronegative. CDR3 nucleotides: TGTGCCAGTAGGGATCGGAGACTAGACACAGATACGCAGTATTTT. Protein product: CASRDRRLDTDTQYF.